These 21 T cell receptor beta chains originate from one sample sequenced in a study of T cell responses to AZD1222 COVID-19 vaccine. Some clones are missing from TCRdb's copy, which holds only in-frame ones; the method was immunoSEQ multiplex PCR. In the table there are about 200,000 clones, approximately 90% of which are singletons. This specimen consisted of peripheral blood, obtained 28 days after the second dose of the MenACWY control vaccine. These receptor sequences come from an adult who received the MenACWY meningococcal vaccine as a control.

V and J are TRBV5-1 and TRBJ2-7; perhaps TRBD2 as D (6 bases). The CDR3 extends over 15 amino acids. Per germline, CDR1 SGHRS and CDR2 YFSETQ. Trimming pared 4 bases from V and 0 bases from J, leaving 14 bases between. The DNA of the CDR3 is TGCGCCAGCAGCCCGGAGAGGACTACCTCCTACGAGCAGTACTTC. This codes for CASSPERTTSYEQYF.

The chain joins TRBV11-2 to TRBJ2-7; D unclear. Trimming removed 1 base at V and 3 bases at J, with 4 bases between. The CDR3 is made up of 12 amino acids. Germline V gene lookup returns CDR1 SGHAT and CDR2 FQNNGV. Written as DNA, the CDR3 is TGTGCCAGCAGCTTAGCAGGCTACGAGCAGTACTTC. As protein: CASSLAGYEQYF. The entire variable domain, with the rest obtained from reference TRBV11-2 and TRBJ2-7, is as follows: EAGVAQSPRYKIIEKRQSVAFWCNPISGHATLYWYQQILGQGPKLLIQFQNNGVVDDSQLPKDRFSAERLKGVDSTLKIQPAKLEDSAVYLCASSLAGYEQYFGPGTRLTVT.

V gene TRBV7-8 combines with J gene TRBJ2-1; D gene uncertain. The CDR3 spans 14 residues. Germline V gene sequence: CDR1 SGHVS, CDR2 FQNEAQ. V was pared by 5 bases and J by 6 bases, with 14 bases between. The CDR3 loop reads CASSPVPLVNEQFF. The CDR3 nucleotides read TGTGCCAGCAGCCCAGTCCCCCTAGTCAATGAGCAGTTCTTC.

This chain joins TRBV19 and TRBJ1-2; 7 bases match TRBD1. After removal of 6 bases from V and 0 bases from J, the junction contained 7 bases not matched to a gene. Germline V gene lookup returns CDR1 LNHDA and CDR2 SQIVND (reference sequence). This CDR3 is built from 15 residues. CDR3 in amino acids: CASRVTGEANYGYTF. The DNA for the CDR3 is TGTGCCAGTAGGGTCACAGGGGAAGCTAACTATGGCTACACCTTC.

Only a few counts were recorded for this clone. The gene calls are TRBV3-1 (or the pseudogene TRBV3-2) and TRBJ2-1, with 11 positions matching TRBD2. J lost 8 bases, V lost 4 bases, and 10 bases had no gene match. The germline gives CDR1 LGHDT, CDR2 YNNKEL (reference sequence). This CDR3 comprises 16 residues. CDR3 nucleotides: TGTGCCAGCAGCCTTCGTAGCGGGAGGGTCAGCGATGAGCAGTTCTTC. This gives the protein CASSLRSGRVSDEQFF.

This rearrangement joins TRBV27 to TRBJ2-5; TRBD2 aligns across 7 bases. Per the germline V gene, CDR1 is MNHEY and CDR2 is SMNVEV (reference sequence). CDR3 length: 12 amino acids. The ends lost 8 bases at V and 5 bases at J; junction bases unmatched: 5. The CDR3, as DNA: TGTGCCAGCGGGCGGGGGATTGAGACCCAGTACTTC. It is translated as CASGRGIETQYF.

This clone turned up a few times. CDR3 in DNA: TGTGCCAGCAGCTCCGCCGGGAGCAATGAGCAGTTCTTC. This codes for CASSSAGSNEQFF. This chain connects TRBV7-2 to TRBJ2-1, with D perhaps TRBD2 (6 bases). Germline V CDR1 and CDR2: SGHTA, FQGNSA. Trimming took off 4 bases at V and 6 bases at J, with 10 bases between the two ends. The CDR3 loop spans 13 amino acids.

V is TRBV9 and J is TRBJ1-2; 9 bases are shared with TRBD1. The CDR3 loop spans 13 amino acids. The J segment lost 8 bases and the V segment lost 3 bases, leaving 5 bases of the junction unmatched. The V gene's germline CDR1 is SGDLS and CDR2 YYNGEE. CDR3 loop: CASSAGTGNGYTF. The CDR3 bases are TGTGCCAGCAGCGCGGGGACAGGGAACGGCTACACCTTC.

The V and J genes are TRBV7-9 and TRBJ1-2; D not certain. Germline V CDR1 and CDR2: SEHNR, FQNEAQ (reference sequence). The V and J ends lost 5 bases and 0 bases respectively, with 13 bases between them. The CDR3 length is 15 residues. The CDR3 sequence: CASSLGGLPNYGYTF. CDR3 DNA: TGTGCCAGCAGCCTCGGAGGCCTACCTAACTATGGCTACACCTTC.

The J gene is TRBJ2-2, the V gene TRBV2; D is uncertain. Germline assignment: CDR1 SNHLY and CDR2 FYNNEI. The CDR3 extends over 13 amino acids. The V end lost 7 bases, the J end lost 2 bases, and 8 bases lay between the germline ends. The CDR3 here is CASKYINTGELFF. CDR3 in DNA: TGTGCCAGCAAGTACATTAACACCGGGGAGCTGTTTTTT.

The chain is built from TRBV21-1 and TRBJ1-3. TRBV21-1 is a pseudogene segment. This CDR3 is built from 13 residues. The CDR3 here is CATRHKGGNTIYF. The CDR3 DNA sequence: TGTGCCACCAGGCATAAAGGCGGAAACACCATATATTTT.

This clone was seen a handful of times. The chain couples TRBV4-1 to TRBJ2-6; D ambiguous. Trimming removed 6 bases at V and 0 bases at J, with 18 bases between. The germline gives CDR1 MGHRA, CDR2 YSYEKL. The CDR3 contains 18 residues. CDR3 sequence reads: CASSLFLDASSGANVLTF. The CDR3 DNA reads TGCGCCAGCAGTCTTTTTCTGGACGCGAGCTCTGGGGCCAACGTCCTGACTTTC.

This clone is a singleton in its sample. This rearrangement joins TRBV6-5 to TRBJ1-4, with D uncertain. Trimming took 8 bases from V and 5 from J, leaving 9 bases between them. The CDR3 contains 12 residues. The V gene's germline CDR1 is MNHEY and CDR2 SVGAGI. The CDR3 loop reads CASGYLNEKLFF. The CDR3 DNA sequence: TGTGCCAGCGGGTACCTCAATGAAAAACTGTTTTTT.

This clone was observed once. The CDR3 reads CASRGANQETQYF. CDR3 DNA sequence: TGTGCCAGCCGGGGCGCCAACCAAGAGACCCAGTACTTC. The chain couples TRBV6-5 to TRBJ2-5, with D perhaps TRBD1 or TRBD2 (5 bases each). The V gene's germline CDR1 is MNHEY and CDR2 SVGAGI. V was clipped by 8 bases and J by 0 bases, with 10 bases between them. CDR3 length: 13 residues.

This chain links TRBV10-2 with TRBJ1-1; 8 bases map to TRBD1. This CDR3 is built from 16 residues. The germline V gene has CDR1 WSHSY and CDR2 SAAADI. Losses at the gene ends were 6 bases for V and 5 bases for J; bases not matched to a gene: 14. The CDR3 bases are TGCGCCAGCAGCAGGGATCCGACAGGGGTAGGAACTGAAGCTTTCTTT. Protein product: CASSRDPTGVGTEAFF.

V usage is TRBV4-1 and J usage is TRBJ2-7; the D gene is possibly TRBD2 (6 bases). Germline V gene sequence: CDR1 MGHRA, CDR2 YSYEKL. V was trimmed by 2 bases and J by 5 bases, leaving 13 bases between them. This CDR3 region has 14 residues. The CDR3 coding sequence is TGCGCCAGCAGCCAAACCGGGAGTAAGAACGAGCAGTACTTC. This gives the protein CASSQTGSKNEQYF.

The CDR3 is CASSFPLGRGNEQFF. DNA of the CDR3: TGTGCCAGCAGCTTCCCCCTGGGACGTGGCAATGAGCAGTTCTTC. The chain joins TRBV7-3 to TRBJ2-1; D is possibly TRBD1 or TRBD2 (5 bases each). From germline, CDR1 is SGHTA and CDR2 FQGTGA. V was pared by 3 bases and J by 6 bases, with 15 bases between. The CDR3 totals 15 residues.

The chain links TRBV28 to TRBJ1-1, with D possibly matching TRBD1 (5 bases). Trimming pared 1 base from V and 7 bases from J, leaving 13 bases between. Germline V lookup: CDR1 MDHEN, CDR2 SYDVKM. The length of the CDR3 is 14 residues. The CDR3 nucleotides are TGTGCCAGCAGTTTATCTGACAGACCAAGTGAAGCTTTCTTT. Translating it yields CASSLSDRPSEAFF. The full variable domain, in which reference TRBV28 and TRBJ1-1 provide the parts outside the CDR3, is DVKVTQSSRYLVKRTGEKVFLECVQDMDHENMFWYRQDPGLGLRLIYFSYDVKMKEKGDIPEGYSVSREKKERFSLILESASTNQTSMYLCASSLSDRPSEAFFGQGTRLTVV.

The rearrangement joins TRBV11-2 to TRBJ2-7; D gene uncertain. V lost 0 bases and J 0 bases, leaving 6 bases between the germline ends. Germline loops: CDR1 SGHAT, CDR2 FQNNGV. This CDR3 spans 14 amino acids. The CDR3 reads CASSLDLISYEQYF. In DNA, the CDR3 is TGTGCCAGCAGCTTAGATCTAATCTCCTACGAGCAGTACTTC.

This clone appeared a single time. This chain connects TRBV7-3 to TRBJ1-6; unclear D gene. This CDR3 spans 15 amino acids. Germline lookup yields CDR1 SGHTA and CDR2 FQGTGA. The germline V and J ends were trimmed by 1 base and 7 bases, with 11 bases remaining between them. The CDR3 DNA reads as TGTGCCAGCAGCTTAAACGCGGGCTCAAATTCACCCCTCCACTTT. Translated: CASSLNAGSNSPLHF.

This clone was counted a single time. V gene TRBV6-5 combines with J gene TRBJ1-5, with D unresolved. V was trimmed by 8 bases and J by 4 bases, leaving 15 bases between them. The CDR3 has 14 residues. Germline values: CDR1 MNHEY, CDR2 SVGAGI. In DNA, the CDR3 is TGTGCCAGCCAACGGGTACAGCTAAATCAGCCCCAGCATTTT. Protein sequence: CASQRVQLNQPQHF.